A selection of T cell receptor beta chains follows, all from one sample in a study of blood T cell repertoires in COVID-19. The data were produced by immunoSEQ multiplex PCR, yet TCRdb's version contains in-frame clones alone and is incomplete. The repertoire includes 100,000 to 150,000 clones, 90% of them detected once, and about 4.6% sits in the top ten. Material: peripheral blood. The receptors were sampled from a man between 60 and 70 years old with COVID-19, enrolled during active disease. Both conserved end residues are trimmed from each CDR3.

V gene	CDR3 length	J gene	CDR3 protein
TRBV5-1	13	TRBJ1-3	ASSLSGFSGNTIY
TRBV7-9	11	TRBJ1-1	ASSSQQGNEAF
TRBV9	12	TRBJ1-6	ASSRGDRESPLH
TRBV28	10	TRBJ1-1	ASSLGSLEAF
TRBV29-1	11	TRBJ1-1	SVLRGGNTEAF
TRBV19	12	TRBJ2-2	ASSRTGNTGELF
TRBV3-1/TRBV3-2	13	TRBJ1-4	ASSQPDRGNEKLF
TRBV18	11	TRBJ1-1	ASSPRDRAEAF
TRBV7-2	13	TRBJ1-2	ASSLGGGANYGYT
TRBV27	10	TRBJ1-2	ASSPGGLGYT
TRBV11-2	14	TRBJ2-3	ASSNKREGGTDTQY
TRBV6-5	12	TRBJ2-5	ASSSEGSRETQY
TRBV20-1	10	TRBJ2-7	SASTSGYEQY
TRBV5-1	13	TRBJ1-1	ASSLLGQDNTEAF
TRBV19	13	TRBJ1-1	ASSIFSGGDTEAF
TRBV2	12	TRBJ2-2	ASVRDKNTGELF
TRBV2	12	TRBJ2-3	ATSLAANTDTQY
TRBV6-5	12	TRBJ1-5	ASSYGGARQPQH
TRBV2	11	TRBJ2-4	ASSGTGSDIQY
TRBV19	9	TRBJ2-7	ASSTHSLPD
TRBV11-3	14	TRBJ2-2	ASSLDGGSVVGELF
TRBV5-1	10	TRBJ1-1	ASSSQGNEAF
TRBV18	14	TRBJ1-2	ASSPPRDRTNYGYT
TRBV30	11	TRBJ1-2	AWSVGTGGGYT
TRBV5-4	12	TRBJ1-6	ASSKGQGNSPLH
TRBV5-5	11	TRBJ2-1	ASSLDLYNEQF
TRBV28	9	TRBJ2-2	ASTEAGELF
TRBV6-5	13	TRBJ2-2	ASSRAGANTGELF
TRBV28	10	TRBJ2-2	ASSSYRAGLF
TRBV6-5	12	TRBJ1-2	ASKPPLGGYGYT
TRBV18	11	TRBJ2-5	ASSPSRKETQY
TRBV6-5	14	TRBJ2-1	ASSYSGGRAGNEQF
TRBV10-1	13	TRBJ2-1	ASSESTGTYNEQF
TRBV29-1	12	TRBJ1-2	SALGTEVNYGYT
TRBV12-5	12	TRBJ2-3	ASGLRLSTDTQY
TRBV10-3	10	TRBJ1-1	AISETGGDAF
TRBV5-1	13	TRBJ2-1	ASSLASGVYNEQF
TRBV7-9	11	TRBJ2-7	ASSPNSVYEQY
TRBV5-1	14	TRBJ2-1	ASSLAYRGRDNEQF
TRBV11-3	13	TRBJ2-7	ASSYLGGQDYEQY
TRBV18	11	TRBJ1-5	ASSPEEDQPQH
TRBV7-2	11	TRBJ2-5	ASSIRGRETQY